The 14 T cell receptor beta chains below were found in one sample sequenced in a study of blood T cell repertoires in COVID-19. Sequencing used immunoSEQ multiplex PCR; TCRdb keeps in-frame clones, though not all of them. The table records 60,000 to 75,000 clones, approximately 88% of them present only once. Specimen: peripheral blood. Receptor source: a human donor in a cohort sampled during active COVID-19.

The V gene is TRBV4-3, the J gene TRBJ1-2; TRBD1 agrees at 10 bases. Looked up from germline, CDR1 is LGHNA and CDR2 is YSLEER. The CDR3 spans 17 residues. V lost 6 bases to trimming and J lost 0 bases; unmatched junction nucleotides: 10. CDR3 DNA sequence: TGCGCCAGCAGACTACTGGGGACAGGGGACCCTAACTATGGCTACACCTTC. It is translated as CASRLLGTGDPNYGYTF.

V and J are TRBV9 and TRBJ2-1; 8 nucleotides agree with TRBD2. Trimming removed 4 bases from V and 0 bases from J; junction bases left unmatched: 3. Germline V gene sequence: CDR1 SGDLS, CDR2 YYNGEE. This CDR3 contains 15 residues. In DNA, the CDR3 is TGTGCCAGCAGCCCTCTAGCGGGCTCCTACAATGAGCAGTTCTTC. This encodes CASSPLAGSYNEQFF.

J is TRBJ1-1 and V is TRBV5-4; D unclear. This CDR3 has 14 residues. The germline V gene encodes CDR1 SGHNT and CDR2 YYREEE (reference sequence). Between the trimmed V and J ends, which lost 2 bases and 0 bases, there was a span of 8 bases. CDR3 sequence (DNA): TGTGCCAGCAGCTTAGGCGGGTTGAACACTGAAGCTTTCTTT. Translated: CASSLGGLNTEAFF.

CDR3 nucleotides: TGCGCCAGCAGCCAAGTGGAGGGAAACTATGGCTACACCTTC. Translation gives CASSQVEGNYGYTF. The chain recombines TRBV4-1 with TRBJ1-2; D unresolved. V was cut by 1 base and J by 2 bases, with 8 bases left in between. CDR3 length: 14 residues. Germline V gene lookup returns CDR1 MGHRA and CDR2 YSYEKL.

V is TRBV30 and J is TRBJ1-1; unclear D gene. CDR3 length equals 13 residues. Between the trimmed V and J ends, which lost 2 bases and 1 base, there was a span of 8 bases. CDR1 GTSNPN and CDR2 SVGIG come from the germline V gene (reference sequence). The CDR3 bases are TGTGCCTGGAGTAGAGGAGCGAACACTGAAGCTTTCTTT. Protein: CAWSRGANTEAFF.

J is TRBJ1-2 and V is TRBV2; weak D call: TRBD1 (5 bases). Trimming took 8 bases from V and 5 from J, leaving 18 bases between them. Germline V gene lookup returns CDR1 SNHLY and CDR2 FYNNEI. The CDR3 totals 14 residues. The DNA of the CDR3 is TGTGCCAGCTTTTATCAGGGACTATGGTATGGCTACACCTTC. This encodes CASFYQGLWYGYTF.

This sequence joins TRBV11-2 and TRBJ2-7, with TRBD2 matching 12 bases. V lost 3 bases, J lost 3 bases, and 12 bases stayed unmatched. The CDR3 runs 18 residues. From germline, CDR1 is SGHAT and CDR2 FQNNGV. The CDR3 sequence is CASSFLLAGGPIIYEQYF. The CDR3 bases are TGTGCCAGCAGCTTCCTACTAGCGGGAGGCCCCATTATCTACGAGCAGTACTTC.

This clone was detected only a few times. V usage is TRBV5-1 and J usage is TRBJ1-2; D might be TRBD1 (6 bases). The CDR3 runs to 15 residues. The germline V gene encodes CDR1 SGHRS and CDR2 YFSETQ. V was clipped by 3 bases and J by 4 bases, with 16 bases between them. Here the CDR3 DNA reads TGCGCCAGCAGCTCGGTGACAGGAGACTTCTATGGCTACACCTTC. Protein sequence: CASSSVTGDFYGYTF.

This chain uses TRBV28 with TRBJ2-3, with D possibly being TRBD1 (7 bases). The CDR3 extends over 17 amino acids. The V gene lost 4 bases and the J gene lost 2 bases, with 19 bases spanning the gap. Germline V gene sequence: CDR1 MDHEN, CDR2 SYDVKM. The CDR3 bases are TGTGCCAGCAGTTCCCCCCGGCGGGACAGATACACAGATACGCAGTATTTT. It specifies CASSSPRRDRYTDTQYF. Full variable domain (missing parts from reference TRBV28 and TRBJ2-3): DVKVTQSSRYLVKRTGEKVFLECVQDMDHENMFWYRQDPGLGLRLIYFSYDVKMKEKGDIPEGYSVSREKKERFSLILESASTNQTSMYLCASSSPRRDRYTDTQYFGPGTRLTVL.

The rearrangement joins TRBV5-3 to TRBJ1-1; D not resolved. TRBV5-3 counts as an open reading frame of uncertain function. Between the trimmed V and J ends, which lost 6 bases and 6 bases, there was a span of 15 bases. This CDR3 has 13 residues. CDR3 coding DNA: TGTGCCAGAAAAGGGAGGGTACGGCCTGAAGCTTTCTTT. Its protein is CARKGRVRPEAFF.

V is TRBV27 and J is TRBJ1-3; TRBD1 agrees at 7 bases. Trimming cost V 7 bases and J 2 bases; bases outside gene matches: 14. Germline loops: CDR1 MNHEY, CDR2 SMNVEV (reference sequence). There are 17 residues in the CDR3. In nucleotides, the CDR3 is TGTGCCAGCACCCCACAGGGGCCGCCGCGGCCTGGAAACACCATATATTTT. Protein product: CASTPQGPPRPGNTIYF.

The V call is TRBV29-1, the J call TRBJ2-7, with 10 bases that match TRBD2. The CDR3 contains 13 residues. V shed 4 bases, J shed 4 bases, and the junction held 4 bases outside the gene matches. Germline V gene lookup returns CDR1 SQVTM and CDR2 ANQGSEA. CDR3 amino acids: CSVGLAGVYEQYF. CDR3 nucleotides: TGCAGCGTTGGGCTAGCGGGAGTATACGAGCAGTACTTC.

The chain recombines TRBV19 with TRBJ1-4; no definite D call. The CDR3 is 14 residues long. Trimming pared 7 bases from V and 5 bases from J, leaving 14 bases between. Looked up from germline, CDR1 is LNHDA and CDR2 is SQIVND (reference sequence). Here the CDR3 reads CASTLPGGNEKLFF. The CDR3 DNA reads as TGTGCCAGTACCCTCCCAGGAGGGAATGAAAAACTGTTTTTT.

This CDR3 reads CASSIYSGANVLTF. The CDR3 nucleotides read TGTGCCAGTAGTATATACTCTGGGGCCAACGTCCTGACTTTC. This rearrangement joins TRBV19 to TRBJ2-6; D not certain. Between the trimmed V and J ends, which lost 2 bases and 0 bases, there was a span of 2 bases. Germline V CDR1 and CDR2: LNHDA, SQIVND (reference sequence). The CDR3 length is 14 residues.